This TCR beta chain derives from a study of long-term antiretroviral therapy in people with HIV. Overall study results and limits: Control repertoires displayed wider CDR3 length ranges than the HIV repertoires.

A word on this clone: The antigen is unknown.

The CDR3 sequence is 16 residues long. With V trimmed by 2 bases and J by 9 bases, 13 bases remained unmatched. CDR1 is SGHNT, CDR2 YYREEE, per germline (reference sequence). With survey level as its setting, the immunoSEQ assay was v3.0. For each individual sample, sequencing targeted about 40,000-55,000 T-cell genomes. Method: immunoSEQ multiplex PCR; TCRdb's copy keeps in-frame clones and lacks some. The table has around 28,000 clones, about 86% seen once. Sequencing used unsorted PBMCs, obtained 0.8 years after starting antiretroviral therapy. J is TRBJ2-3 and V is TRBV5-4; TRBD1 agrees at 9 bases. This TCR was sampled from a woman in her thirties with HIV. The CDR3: CASSFGGQGPQITQYF. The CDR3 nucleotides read TGTGCCAGCAGCTTTGGGGGACAGGGCCCGCAGATAACGCAGTATTTT.